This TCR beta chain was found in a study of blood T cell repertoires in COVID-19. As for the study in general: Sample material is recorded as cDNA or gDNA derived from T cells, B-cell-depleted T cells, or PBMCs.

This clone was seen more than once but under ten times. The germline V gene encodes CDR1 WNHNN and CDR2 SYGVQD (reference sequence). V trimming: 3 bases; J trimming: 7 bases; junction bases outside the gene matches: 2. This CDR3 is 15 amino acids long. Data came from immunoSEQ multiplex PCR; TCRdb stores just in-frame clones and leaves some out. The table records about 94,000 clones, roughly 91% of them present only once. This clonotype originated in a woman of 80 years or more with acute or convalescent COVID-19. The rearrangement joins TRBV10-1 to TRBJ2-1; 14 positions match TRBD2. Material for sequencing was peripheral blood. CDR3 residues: CASSDGTSGGNEQFF. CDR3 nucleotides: TGCGCCAGCAGTGACGGGACTAGCGGGGGTAATGAGCAGTTCTTC.